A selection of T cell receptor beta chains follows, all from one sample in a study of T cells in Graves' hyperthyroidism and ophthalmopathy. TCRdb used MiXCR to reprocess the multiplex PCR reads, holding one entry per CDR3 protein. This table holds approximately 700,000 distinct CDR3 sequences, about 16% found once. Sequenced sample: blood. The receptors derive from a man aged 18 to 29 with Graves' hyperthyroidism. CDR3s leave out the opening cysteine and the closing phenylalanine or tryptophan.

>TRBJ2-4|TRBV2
ASSPLAGLAKNIQY
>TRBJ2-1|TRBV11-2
ASSRNYNEQF
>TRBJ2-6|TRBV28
ASRGQGGSGANVLT
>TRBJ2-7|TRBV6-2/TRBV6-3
ASSYSLAGGYEQY
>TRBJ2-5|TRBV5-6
ASSLEASSGETQY
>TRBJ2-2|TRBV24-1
ATSDEGQITGELF
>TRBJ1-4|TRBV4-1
ASSQGRGRFNEKLF
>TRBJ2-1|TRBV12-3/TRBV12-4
ASSLAEVWRGTSGPGEQF
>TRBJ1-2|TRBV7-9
SSSLGQGNGYT
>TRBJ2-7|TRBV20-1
SARRQGTTYEQY
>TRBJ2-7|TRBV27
ASSFTENYEQY
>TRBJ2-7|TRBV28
ASSFDGRSYEQY
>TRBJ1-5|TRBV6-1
ASSVRDRDGGNQPQH
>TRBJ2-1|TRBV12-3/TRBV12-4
ASSRGQVTYNEQF
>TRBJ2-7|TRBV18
ASSPGLDDEQH
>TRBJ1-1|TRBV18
ASYRGRNTEAF
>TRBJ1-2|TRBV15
ATSAVDRGNYGYT
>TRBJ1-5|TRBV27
ASRRTGSNQPQH
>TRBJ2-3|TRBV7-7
ASSLEGFEGDTQY
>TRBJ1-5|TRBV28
AGSGTTVYSNQPQH
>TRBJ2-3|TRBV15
ATSRERQDTDTQY
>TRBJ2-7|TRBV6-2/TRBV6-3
ASRARYYYEQY
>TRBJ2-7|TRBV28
ASSGTWGYEQY
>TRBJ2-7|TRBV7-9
ASSPPPDGALTYEQY
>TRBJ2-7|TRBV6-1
ASSETGPLYEQY
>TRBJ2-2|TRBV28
ASSLLAHGELF
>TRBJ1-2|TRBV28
ASSLSDLNYGYT
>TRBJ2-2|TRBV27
ASKEARTGELF
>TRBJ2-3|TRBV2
ASSEERRVPDTQY
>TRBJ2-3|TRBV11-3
ASSPRLAGEADTQY
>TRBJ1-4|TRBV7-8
ASSAGTAFATNEKLF
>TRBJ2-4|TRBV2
ASRGPVNIQY
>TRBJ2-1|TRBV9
ASSTGQGGFNEQF
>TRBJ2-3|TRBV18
ASSPRSDRADTQY
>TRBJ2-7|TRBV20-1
SARKRTSYEQY
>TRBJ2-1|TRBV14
ASSYRLAGRNEQF
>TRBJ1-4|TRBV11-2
ASSPPGDEKLF
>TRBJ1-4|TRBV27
ASSPSLMREKLF
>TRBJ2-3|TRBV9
ASSLGGAGTDTQY
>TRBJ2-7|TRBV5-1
ASSHTIAGGISYEQY
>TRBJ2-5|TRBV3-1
ASSRRVGQGPQETQY
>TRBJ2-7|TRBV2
ASKSIGGSHEQY
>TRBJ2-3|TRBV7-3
ASSLTAGSTDTQY